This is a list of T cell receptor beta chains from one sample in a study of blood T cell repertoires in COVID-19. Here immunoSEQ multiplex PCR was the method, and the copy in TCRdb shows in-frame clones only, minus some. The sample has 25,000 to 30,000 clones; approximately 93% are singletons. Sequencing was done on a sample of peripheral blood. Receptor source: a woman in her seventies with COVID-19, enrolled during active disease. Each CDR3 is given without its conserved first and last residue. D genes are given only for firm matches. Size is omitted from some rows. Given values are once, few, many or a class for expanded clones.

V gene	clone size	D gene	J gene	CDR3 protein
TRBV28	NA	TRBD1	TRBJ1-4	ASSWTGGANNEKLF
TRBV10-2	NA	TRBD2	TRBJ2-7	ASNTEGLAGGAEQY
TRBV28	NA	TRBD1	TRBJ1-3	ASSLLRGPPNGNTIY
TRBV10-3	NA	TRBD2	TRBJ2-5	ATRLAGDVETQY
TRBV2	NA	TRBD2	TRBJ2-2	ASRVTSGGELF
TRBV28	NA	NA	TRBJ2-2	ASSPLTGLNTGELF
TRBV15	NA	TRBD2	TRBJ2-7	ATSRDPAGVNEQY
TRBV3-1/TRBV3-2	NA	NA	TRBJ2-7	ASSQITQGYEQY
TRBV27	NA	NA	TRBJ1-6	ATSQGLTYNSPLH
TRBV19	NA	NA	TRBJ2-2	ASSLQGSGTGELF
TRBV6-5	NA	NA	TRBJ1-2	ASSYSTSGEGRGYT
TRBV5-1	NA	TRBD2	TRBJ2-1	ASSLGLASGSRNEQF
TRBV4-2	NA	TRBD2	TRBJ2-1	ASSQEGSLAGGEQF
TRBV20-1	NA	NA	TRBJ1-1	SARVDSEAF
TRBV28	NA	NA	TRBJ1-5	ASSLRGTRRNQPQH
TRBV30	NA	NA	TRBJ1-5	AWSEQNQPQH
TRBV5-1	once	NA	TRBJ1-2	ASRPASGSDYGYT
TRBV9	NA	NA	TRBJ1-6	ASTLGGNSPPH
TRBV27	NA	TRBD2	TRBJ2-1	ASSFRRTSGSAYNEQF
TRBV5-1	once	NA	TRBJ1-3	ASSGGQIFSGNTIY
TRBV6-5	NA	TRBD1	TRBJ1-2	ASRRDRGTYGYT
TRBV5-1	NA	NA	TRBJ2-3	ASSWLVGTDTQY
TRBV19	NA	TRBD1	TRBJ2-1	ASKTGVFYNEQF
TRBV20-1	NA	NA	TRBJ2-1	SAESVDEQF
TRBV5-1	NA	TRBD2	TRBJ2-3	ASSLRSGGNTDTQY
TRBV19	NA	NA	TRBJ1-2	ASSIAPAGKEFYGYT
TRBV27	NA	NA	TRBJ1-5	ASSSLFLLMQNQPQH
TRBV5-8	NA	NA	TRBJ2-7	ASSLYSSYEQY
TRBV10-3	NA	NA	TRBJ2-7	AISLQGYEQY
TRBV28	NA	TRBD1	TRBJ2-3	ASSKDRGGSTDTQY
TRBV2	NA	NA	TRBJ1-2	ASSRSTYGYT
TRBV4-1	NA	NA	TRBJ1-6	ASSPLSTSGTFYNSPLH
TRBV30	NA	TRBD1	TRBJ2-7	AWSRDRIYEQY
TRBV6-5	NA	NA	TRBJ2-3	ASRQAVSTDTQY
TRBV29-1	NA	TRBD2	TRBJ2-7	SVRTSGPGEQY
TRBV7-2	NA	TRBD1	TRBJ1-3	ASSLKVSGTGSSGNTIY
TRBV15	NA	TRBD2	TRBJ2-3	ATSRDGTSGSATQY
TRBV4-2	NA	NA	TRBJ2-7	ASSLTIDTYEQY
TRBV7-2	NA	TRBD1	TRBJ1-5	ASSLNRDSHQPQH
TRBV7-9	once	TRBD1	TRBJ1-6	ASSYDRVVSPLH
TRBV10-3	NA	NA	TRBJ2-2	AIRKSLAGKRLGELF
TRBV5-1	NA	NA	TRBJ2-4	ASSKGGDTKNIQY
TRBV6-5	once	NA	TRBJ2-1	ASSYTAEYEQF
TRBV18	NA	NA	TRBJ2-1	ASSPPQGTNEQF
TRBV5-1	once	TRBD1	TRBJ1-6	ASSTTGFNSPLH
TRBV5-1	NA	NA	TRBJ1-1	ASSLTGMDTEAF